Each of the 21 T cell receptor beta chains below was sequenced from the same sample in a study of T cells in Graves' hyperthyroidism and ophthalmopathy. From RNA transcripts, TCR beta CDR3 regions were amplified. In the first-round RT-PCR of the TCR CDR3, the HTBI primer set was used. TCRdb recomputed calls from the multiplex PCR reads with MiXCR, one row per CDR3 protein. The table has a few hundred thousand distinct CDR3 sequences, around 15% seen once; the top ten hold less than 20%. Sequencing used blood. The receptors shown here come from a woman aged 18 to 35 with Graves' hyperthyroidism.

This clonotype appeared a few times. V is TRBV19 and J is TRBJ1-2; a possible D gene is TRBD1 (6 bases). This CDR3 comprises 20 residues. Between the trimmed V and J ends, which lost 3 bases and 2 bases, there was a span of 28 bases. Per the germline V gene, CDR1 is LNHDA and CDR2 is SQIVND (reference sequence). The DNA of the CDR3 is TGTGCCAGTAGTATTAAAAGTTGGGCAGGCTCAACAGGGCGGAACTATGGCTACACCTTC. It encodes CASSIKSWAGSTGRNYGYTF.

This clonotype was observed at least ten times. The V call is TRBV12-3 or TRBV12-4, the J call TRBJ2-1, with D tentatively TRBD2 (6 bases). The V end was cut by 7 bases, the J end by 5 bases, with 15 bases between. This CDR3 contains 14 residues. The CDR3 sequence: CASKPGAEDNEQFF. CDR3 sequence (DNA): TGTGCCAGCAAACCGGGAGCGGAGGACAATGAGCAGTTCTTC.

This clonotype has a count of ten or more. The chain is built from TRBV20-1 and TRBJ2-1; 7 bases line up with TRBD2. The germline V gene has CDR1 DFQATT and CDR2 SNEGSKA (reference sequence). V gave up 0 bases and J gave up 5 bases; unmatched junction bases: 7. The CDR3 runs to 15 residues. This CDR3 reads CSARDMGGPHNEQFF. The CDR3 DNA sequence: TGCAGTGCTAGAGATATGGGAGGGCCCCACAATGAGCAGTTCTTC.

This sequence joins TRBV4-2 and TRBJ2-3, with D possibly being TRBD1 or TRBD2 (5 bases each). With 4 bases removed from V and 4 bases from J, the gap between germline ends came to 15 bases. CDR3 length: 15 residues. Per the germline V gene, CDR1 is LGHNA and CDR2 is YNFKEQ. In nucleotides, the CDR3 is TGTGCCAGCAGCCGTAGGGACCAGTGGTCAGATACGCAGTATTTT. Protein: CASSRRDQWSDTQYF.

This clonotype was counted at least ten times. DNA of the CDR3: TGCAGCGTTGAAGCGGTCGCGAACACTGAAGCTTTCTTT. Its protein is CSVEAVANTEAFF. The chain joins TRBV29-1 to TRBJ1-1; unclear D gene. Trimming took 1 base from V and 1 from J, leaving 7 bases between them. This CDR3 region has 13 residues. Germline V gene sequence: CDR1 SQVTM, CDR2 ANQGSEA.

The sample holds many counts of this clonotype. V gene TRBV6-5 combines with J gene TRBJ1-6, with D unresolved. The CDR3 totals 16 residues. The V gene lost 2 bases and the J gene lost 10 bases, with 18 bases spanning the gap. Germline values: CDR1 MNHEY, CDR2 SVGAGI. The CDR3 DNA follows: TGTGCCAGCAGTTACAGGCAGCCTCAGGATGTGTCACCCCTCCACTTT. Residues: CASSYRQPQDVSPLHF.

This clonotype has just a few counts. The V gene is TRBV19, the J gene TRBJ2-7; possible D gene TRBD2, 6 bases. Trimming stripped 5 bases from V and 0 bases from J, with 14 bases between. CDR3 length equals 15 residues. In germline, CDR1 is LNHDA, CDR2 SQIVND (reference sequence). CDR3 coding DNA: TGTGCCAGTAGTCCCCGGGACGGGAGCTCCTACGAGCAGTACGTC. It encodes CASSPRDGSSYEQYV.

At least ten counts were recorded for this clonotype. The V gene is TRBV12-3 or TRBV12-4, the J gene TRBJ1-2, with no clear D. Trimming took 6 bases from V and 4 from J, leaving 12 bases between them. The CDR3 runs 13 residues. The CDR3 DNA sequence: TGTGCCAGCAGCCAAGACGGAATCTATGGCTACACCTTC. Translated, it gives CASSQDGIYGYTF.

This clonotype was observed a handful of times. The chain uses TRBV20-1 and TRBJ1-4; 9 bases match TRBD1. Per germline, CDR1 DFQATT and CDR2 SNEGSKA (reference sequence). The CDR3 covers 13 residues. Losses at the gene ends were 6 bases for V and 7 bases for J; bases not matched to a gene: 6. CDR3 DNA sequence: TGCAGTGCCCGAGGGACAGGGCTTGAAAAACTGTTTTTT. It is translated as CSARGTGLEKLFF.

In DNA form, the CDR3 reads TGCAGTACCACAGGGGGTTTTTACAATGAGCAGTTCTTC. Residues: CSTTGGFYNEQFF. V usage is TRBV20-1 and J usage is TRBJ2-1; 8 bases align to TRBD1. The V gene end was trimmed by 8 bases and the J gene end by 4 bases; junction bases not matched to a gene: 7. CDR3 length: 13 amino acids. The germline V gene encodes CDR1 DFQATT and CDR2 SNEGSKA (reference sequence).

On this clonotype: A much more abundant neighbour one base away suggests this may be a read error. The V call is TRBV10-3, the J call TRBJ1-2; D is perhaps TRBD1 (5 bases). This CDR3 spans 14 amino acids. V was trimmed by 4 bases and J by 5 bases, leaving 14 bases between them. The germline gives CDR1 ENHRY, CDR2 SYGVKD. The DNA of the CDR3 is TGTGCCATCAGTGCCAGGGACGGGGGGTATGGCTACACCTTC. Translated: CAISARDGGYGYTF.

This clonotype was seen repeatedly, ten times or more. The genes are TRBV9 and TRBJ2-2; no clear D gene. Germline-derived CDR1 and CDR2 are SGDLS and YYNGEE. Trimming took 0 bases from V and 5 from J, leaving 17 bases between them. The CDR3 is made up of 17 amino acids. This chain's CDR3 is CASSVGFIPKRTGELFF. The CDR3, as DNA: TGTGCCAGCAGCGTAGGGTTCATCCCAAAGAGAACCGGGGAGCTGTTTTTT.

The CDR3 sequence is CASGGPYEQYV. In DNA form, the CDR3 reads TGTGCCAGCGGGGGACCCTACGAGCAGTACGTC. V usage is TRBV6-1 and J usage is TRBJ2-7, with D possibly being TRBD1 or TRBD2 (5 bases each). Trimming removed 8 bases from V and 2 bases from J, with 7 bases in between. CDR1 is MNHNS, CDR2 SASEGT, per germline. There are 11 residues in the CDR3.

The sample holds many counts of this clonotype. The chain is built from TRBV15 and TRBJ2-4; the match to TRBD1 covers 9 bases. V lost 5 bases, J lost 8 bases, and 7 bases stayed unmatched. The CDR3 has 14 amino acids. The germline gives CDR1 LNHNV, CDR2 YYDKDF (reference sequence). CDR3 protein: CATSPDRGRDIQYF. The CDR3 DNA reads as TGTGCCACCAGCCCAGACAGGGGGAGGGACATTCAGTACTTC. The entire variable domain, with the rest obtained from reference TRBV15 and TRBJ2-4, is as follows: DAMVIQNPRYQVTQFGKPVTLSCSQTLNHNVMYWYQQKSSQAPKLLFHYYDKDFNNEADTPDNFQSRRPNTSFCFLDIRSPGLGDTAMYLCATSPDRGRDIQYFGAGTRLSVL.

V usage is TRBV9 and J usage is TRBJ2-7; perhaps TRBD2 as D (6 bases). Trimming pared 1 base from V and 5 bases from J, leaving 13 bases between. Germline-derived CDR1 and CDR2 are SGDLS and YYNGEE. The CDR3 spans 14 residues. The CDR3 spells CASSVQEGRHEQYF. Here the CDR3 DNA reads TGTGCCAGCAGCGTACAGGAGGGCCGCCACGAGCAGTACTTC.

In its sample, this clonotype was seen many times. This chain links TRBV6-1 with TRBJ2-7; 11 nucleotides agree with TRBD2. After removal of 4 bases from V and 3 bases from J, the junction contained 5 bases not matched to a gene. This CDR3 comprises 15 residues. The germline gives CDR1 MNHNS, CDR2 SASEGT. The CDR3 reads CASSARLAGSYEQYF. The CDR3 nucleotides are TGTGCCAGCAGTGCACGACTAGCGGGAAGCTACGAGCAGTACTTC.

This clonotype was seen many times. CDR3 DNA: TGTGCCAGCAGCTCCATCAGCGTCACAGCTGAAGCTTTCTTT. Encoded protein: CASSSISVTAEAFF. This chain uses TRBV12-3 or TRBV12-4 with TRBJ1-1; D gene uncertain. The CDR3 covers 14 residues. Trimming removed 6 bases at V and 6 bases at J, with 17 bases between.

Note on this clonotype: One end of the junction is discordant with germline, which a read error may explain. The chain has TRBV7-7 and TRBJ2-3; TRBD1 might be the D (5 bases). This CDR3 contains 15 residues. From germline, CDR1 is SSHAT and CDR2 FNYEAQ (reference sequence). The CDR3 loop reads CASRLGLAGTDTQYF. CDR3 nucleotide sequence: TGTGCTAGCAGATTGGGGCTGGCAGGAACAGATACGCAGTATTTT.

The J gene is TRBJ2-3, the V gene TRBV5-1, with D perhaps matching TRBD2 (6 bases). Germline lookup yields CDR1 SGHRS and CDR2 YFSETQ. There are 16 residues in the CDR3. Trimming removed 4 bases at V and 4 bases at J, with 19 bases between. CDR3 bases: TGCGCCAGCAGCGGGACGGGGAGGCAGTTGGCAGATACGCAGTATTTT. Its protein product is CASSGTGRQLADTQYF. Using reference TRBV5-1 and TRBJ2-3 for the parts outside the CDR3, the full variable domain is KAGVTQTPRYLIKTRGQQVTLSCSPISGHRSVSWYQQTPGQGLQFLFEYFSETQRNKGNFPGRFSGRQFSNSRSEMNVSTLELGDSALYLCASSGTGRQLADTQYFGPGTRLTVL.

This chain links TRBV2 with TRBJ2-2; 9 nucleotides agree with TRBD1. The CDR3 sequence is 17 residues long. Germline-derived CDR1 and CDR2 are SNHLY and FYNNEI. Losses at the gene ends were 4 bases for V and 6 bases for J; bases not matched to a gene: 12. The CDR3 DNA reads TGTGCCAGCAGTGGGAAAGTTTGGACAGGGGATCCCGGGGAGCTGTTTTTT. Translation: CASSGKVWTGDPGELFF.

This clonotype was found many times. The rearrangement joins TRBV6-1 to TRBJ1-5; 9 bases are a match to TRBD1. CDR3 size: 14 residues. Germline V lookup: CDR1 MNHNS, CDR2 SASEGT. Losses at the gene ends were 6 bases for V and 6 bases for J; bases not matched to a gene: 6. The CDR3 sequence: CASSTGGYGQPQHF. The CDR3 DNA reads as TGTGCCAGCAGCACAGGGGGCTATGGTCAGCCCCAGCATTTT.